The 23 T cell receptor beta chains in this list originate from one sample, sequenced in a study of cytomegalovirus exposure and HLA in healthy donors. It was with 60 Vbeta and 13 Jbeta primers that the PCR ran. Profiling relied on immunoSEQ multiplex PCR, and the TCRdb table lists in-frame clones only, not all of them. Here the sample spans 100,000 to 150,000 clones, approximately 80% being singletons. Material for sequencing was PBMCs. The receptors stem from a woman aged 18-29 years in good health and CMV-seronegative.

The rearrangement links TRBV7-6 to TRBJ2-7; 9 bases are shared with TRBD1. V gave up 4 bases and J gave up 4 bases; unmatched junction bases: 14. Germline loops: CDR1 SGHVS, CDR2 FNYEAQ. The CDR3 consists of 17 residues. The CDR3 region is CASSSQPPGQGPYEQYF. CDR3 in DNA: TGTGCCAGCAGCTCACAACCGCCGGGACAGGGACCATACGAGCAGTACTTC.

The chain joins TRBV11-1 to TRBJ2-5; TRBD1 matches 12 bases. The CDR3 is made up of 15 amino acids. V shed 5 bases, J shed 4 bases, and the junction held 5 bases outside the gene matches. The germline CDR1 and CDR2 sequences are SGHAT and FQDESV (reference sequence). CDR3 nucleotides: TGTGCCAGCAGCCCCCGGGACAGGGGGCCAGAGACCCAGTACTTC. Protein product: CASSPRDRGPETQYF.

This clone was seen just once. The chain couples TRBV30 to TRBJ1-2; D is perhaps TRBD1 (6 bases). V was shortened by 2 bases and J by 7 bases, with 23 bases between the two germline ends. The CDR3 has 16 residues. Germline V gene data show CDR1 as GTSNPN and CDR2 as SVGIG (reference sequence). The CDR3 protein is CAWSLGTRGPAGGYTF. The CDR3 DNA follows: TGTGCCTGGAGTTTGGGGACAAGGGGCCCGGCGGGTGGCTACACCTTC.

The CDR3 sequence is CASGAAVSYNEQFF. The CDR3 nucleotides read TGTGCCAGCGGGGCAGCCGTATCATACAATGAGCAGTTCTTC. The chain employs TRBV25-1 and TRBJ2-1; possibly TRBD1 for D (5 bases). CDR1 is MGHDK and CDR2 is SYGVNS in the germline V gene. V lost 8 bases and J 4 bases, leaving 15 bases between the germline ends. The CDR3 has 14 residues. Full variable domain (missing parts from reference TRBV25-1 and TRBJ2-1): EADIYQTPRYLVIGTGKKITLECSQTMGHDKMYWYQQDPGMELHLIHYSYGVNSTEKGDLSSESTVSRIRTEHFPLTLESARPSHTSQYLCASGAAVSYNEQFFGPGTRLTVL.

This chain joins TRBV6-1 and TRBJ2-1; 7 bases match TRBD2. CDR3 length equals 15 residues. J gave up 9 bases and V 1 base, and 9 bases lay outside the gene matches. CDR1 MNHNS and CDR2 SASEGT come from the germline V gene. CDR3 in amino acids: CASSEVEAGRGEQFF. In DNA, the CDR3 is TGTGCCAGCAGTGAAGTAGAAGCGGGAAGAGGTGAGCAGTTCTTC.

The chain uses TRBV7-2 and TRBJ2-1; 7 bases match TRBD1. The CDR3 extends over 12 amino acids. V trimming: 5 bases; J trimming: 9 bases; junction bases outside the gene matches: 4. The germline V gene encodes CDR1 SGHTA and CDR2 FQGNSA. The CDR3 loop reads CASSVYRGEQFF. The CDR3 bases are TGTGCCAGCAGCGTCTACAGGGGTGAGCAGTTCTTC.

The CDR3, as DNA: TGTGCCAGCTCACCCGGACAGGGAGGATGGGAGACCCAGTACTTC. Amino acid sequence: CASSPGQGGWETQYF. The rearrangement joins TRBV18 to TRBJ2-5; TRBD1 matches 8 bases. The CDR3 is 15 amino acids. V was clipped by 3 bases and J by 5 bases; unmatched bases: 8. Germline V gene lookup returns CDR1 KGHSH and CDR2 LQKENI.

The rearrangement links TRBV19 to TRBJ2-3, with D tentatively TRBD1 (5 bases). V gave up 3 bases and J gave up 5 bases, with 12 bases separating them. The CDR3 runs 14 residues. The germline gives CDR1 LNHDA, CDR2 SQIVND (reference sequence). The chain's CDR3 is CASSIGQGIDTQYF. The CDR3, as DNA: TGTGCCAGTAGTATCGGGCAGGGAATAGATACGCAGTATTTT.

This clone was found once. This chain connects TRBV19 to TRBJ1-1; D remains ambiguous. In germline, CDR1 is LNHDA, CDR2 SQIVND (reference sequence). Trimming left V 6 bases short and J 3 bases short, with 11 bases between. CDR3 length equals 13 residues. The DNA of the CDR3 is TGTGCCAGTAGCATACGGGTGGACACTGAAGCTTTCTTT. Amino acids: CASSIRVDTEAFF.

This clone was detected a few times. The chain employs TRBV5-4 and TRBJ1-2, with D possibly TRBD1 on 6 matching bases. Trimming took off 4 bases at V and 0 bases at J, with 10 bases between the two ends. The CDR3 has 14 residues. CDR1 and CDR2 from the germline V gene are SGHNT and YYREEE (reference sequence). The CDR3 coding sequence is TGTGCCAGCAGCCCGGACAGAGCTAACTATGGCTACACCTTC. It encodes CASSPDRANYGYTF.

The rearrangement uses TRBV7-2 and TRBJ1-5; 8 nucleotides match TRBD1. This CDR3 region has 15 residues. Unmatched junction bases numbered 3, after V lost 4 bases and J lost 1 base. Germline assignment: CDR1 SGHTA and CDR2 FQGNSA. In DNA form, the CDR3 reads TGTGCCAGCAGCTCCGACAGGGGAAGCAATCAGCCCCAGCATTTT. Translation gives CASSSDRGSNQPQHF.

A single count supports this clone. J is TRBJ1-2 and V is TRBV18; D may be TRBD1 (5 bases). Germline V CDR1 and CDR2: KGHSH, LQKENI. This CDR3 has 11 amino acids. V was cut by 8 bases and J by 7 bases, with 11 bases left in between. CDR3 amino acids: CASQYGAGYTF. The DNA of the CDR3 is TGTGCCAGCCAGTATGGGGCTGGCTACACCTTC.

This clone appeared a single time. The J gene is TRBJ1-2, the V gene TRBV29-1, with TRBD1 identical over 11 bases. This CDR3 has 13 residues. Germline CDR1 reads SQVTM; CDR2 reads ANQGSEA. Germline trimming cut 6 bases from V and 3 bases from J; bases unmatched to any gene: 3. CDR3 DNA: TGCAGCGTCGTGGGACAGGGGGACTATGGCTACACCTTC. It encodes CSVVGQGDYGYTF.

This chain uses TRBV6-5 with TRBJ1-1; TRBD1 aligns across 8 bases. The CDR3 covers 14 residues. Germline V lookup: CDR1 MNHEY, CDR2 SVGAGI. Trimming cost V 6 bases and J 4 bases; bases outside gene matches: 7. Here the CDR3 reads CASSADRGTTEAFF. CDR3 DNA: TGTGCCAGCAGCGCAGACAGGGGTACCACTGAAGCTTTCTTT.

Regarding this clone: Other nucleotide sequences from this sample produce the same CDR3. This chain connects TRBV7-2 to TRBJ1-6; D call uncertain. V lost 4 bases and J lost 5, with 12 bases in between. CDR3 length equals 15 residues. Germline CDR1 is SGHTA and CDR2 is FQGNSA. CDR3: CASSSGAHNNSPLHF. DNA of the CDR3: TGTGCCAGCAGCTCCGGAGCACATAATAATTCACCCCTCCACTTT.

The chain carries TRBV2 and TRBJ1-1, with D possibly being TRBD1 (5 bases). V was trimmed by 1 base and J by 11 bases, leaving 17 bases between them. Germline CDR1 SNHLY, CDR2 FYNNEI. The CDR3 has 14 amino acids. The CDR3 loop is CASSEGEGRGAAFF. The CDR3 coding sequence is TGTGCCAGCAGTGAAGGGGAGGGAAGGGGTGCGGCTTTCTTT.

J is TRBJ1-5 and V is TRBV13, with D unclear. Germline V gives CDR1 PRHDT, CDR2 FYEKMQ (reference sequence). The CDR3 loop spans 13 amino acids. Deletions cut 5 bases from V and 5 bases from J, with 10 bases between. The CDR3 is CASSLEVDQPQHF. The CDR3 coding sequence is TGTGCCAGCAGCCTCGAAGTAGATCAGCCCCAGCATTTT.

The V gene is TRBV4-2, the J gene TRBJ1-1; 7 bases fit TRBD1. The V gene's germline CDR1 is LGHNA and CDR2 YNFKEQ. Trimming cost V 3 bases and J 0 bases; bases outside gene matches: 4. The CDR3 sequence is 15 residues long. DNA for the CDR3: TGTGCCAGCAGCCAGATGACAGGGTTGAACACTGAAGCTTTCTTT. As protein: CASSQMTGLNTEAFF.

This chain uses TRBV7-8 with TRBJ2-3, with D maybe TRBD2 (5 bases). CDR1 is SGHVS, CDR2 FQNEAQ, per germline. V shed 6 bases and J shed 3 bases, with 22 bases lying between them. This CDR3 has 17 amino acids. The CDR3 coding sequence is TGTGCCAGCAGTTTAATTCCCAGCGGAGTACTTACAGATACGCAGTATTTT. This translates into CASSLIPSGVLTDTQYF.

The chain couples TRBV4-1 to TRBJ2-3; D ambiguous. Trimming cost V 0 bases and J 2 bases, with 6 bases left between them. The CDR3 consists of 14 residues. Germline V gene sequence: CDR1 MGHRA, CDR2 YSYEKL. The CDR3 spells CASSQDPVTDTQYF. CDR3 DNA: TGCGCCAGCAGCCAAGATCCAGTCACAGATACGCAGTATTTT.

This CDR3 reads CASSESPGFGTEAFF. The DNA of the CDR3 is TGTGCCAGCTCAGAGTCACCAGGGTTCGGCACTGAAGCTTTCTTT. The chain uses TRBV18 and TRBJ1-1; a weak D match, TRBD1 (5 bases). This CDR3 spans 15 amino acids. Trimming pared 5 bases from V and 4 bases from J, leaving 17 bases between. The germline CDR1 and CDR2 sequences are KGHSH and LQKENI.

The chain is built from TRBV10-1 and TRBJ2-5; a weak D match, TRBD1 (6 bases). CDR1 is WNHNN, CDR2 SYGVQD, per germline (reference sequence). This CDR3 is built from 15 residues. Trimming cost V 2 bases and J 3 bases, with 13 bases left between them. The CDR3 sequence: CASSEASSGEETQYF. Here the CDR3 DNA reads TGCGCCAGCAGTGAGGCTTCCTCAGGGGAAGAGACCCAGTACTTC.

The rearrangement links TRBV2 to TRBJ2-1, with TRBD2 matching over 11 bases. Germline V CDR1 and CDR2: SNHLY, FYNNEI. The CDR3 spans 13 residues. The V gene end was trimmed by 6 bases and the J gene end by 13 bases; junction bases not matched to a gene: 8. CDR3 protein: CASSDGTSGLQFF. CDR3 nucleotide sequence: TGTGCCAGCAGCGATGGGACTAGCGGATTACAGTTCTTC.